This T cell receptor beta chain was sequenced for a study of blood T cell repertoires in COVID-19. Study in general: Collection of acute and convalescent COVID-19 samples took place in the United States, Italy and Spain.

Authors' processing steps: Estimation of nucleated cell counts relied on the amplification of reference gene primers. Method: immunoSEQ multiplex PCR; TCRdb's copy keeps in-frame clones and lacks some. The V and J calls and clone size come from that table; D and trimming were worked out from the DNA. The table records about 250,000 clones, approximately 88% of them present only once. The CDR3 is made up of 16 amino acids. Trimming cost V 8 bases and J 1 base; bases outside gene matches: 11. The germline V gene has CDR1 KGHSH and CDR2 LQKENI. The receptor was derived from a man aged 35-49 years with acute or convalescent COVID-19. V gene TRBV18 combines with J gene TRBJ1-1; 9 bases agree with TRBD1. The sample was peripheral blood. The CDR3: CASAREQGASNTEAFF. CDR3 sequence (DNA): TGTGCCAGCGCACGGGAACAGGGGGCATCGAACACTGAAGCTTTCTTT.